This paragraph reports one T cell receptor beta chain. This sample was included in a study of blood T cell repertoires in COVID-19. About the research overall: In Cohort 3, a recovered donor had either two negative PCRs, clearance, or symptom resolution. Sample material is recorded as cDNA or gDNA derived from T cells, B-cell-depleted T cells, or PBMCs. Specimens from acute and convalescent COVID-19 originated in the United States, Italy and Spain.

The table came from immunoSEQ multiplex PCR; TCRdb's copy has only in-frame clones and leaves some out. The sample includes 250,000 to 300,000 clones, 70% to 90% of them seen just once. Input material: PBMCs or T cells enriched from blood (not recorded which). The clonotype originates from a woman in her sixties or seventies in a cohort exposed to, infected with or recovered from COVID-19 (not recorded which).

The CDR3 here is CASSLDSSSTEAFF. CDR3 bases: TGTGCCAGCAGTCTCGACAGCAGTAGCACTGAAGCTTTCTTT. V is TRBV5-4 and J is TRBJ1-1; D perhaps matches TRBD1 (5 bases). The CDR3 extends over 14 amino acids. Trimming cost V 5 bases and J 4 bases, with 15 bases left between them. The germline CDR1 and CDR2 sequences are SGHNT and YYREEE (reference sequence).